This T cell receptor (beta chain) is drawn from a study of cytomegalovirus exposure and HLA in healthy donors. Whole-study results and caveats: Whilst most TCR sequences proved rare, a subset of public TCRs occurred across many donors.

This clone occurred a few times. Its antigen remains unknown. PCR involved 60 Vbeta and 13 Jbeta primers. In the authors' methods: Unique TCR beta chains totaled some 80 million in a later count, with roughly 11 million of them shared. Produced via immunoSEQ multiplex PCR; TCRdb's table is partial and in-frame only. The DNA was the basis for D and trimming; V, J and clone size are from that table. In the table there are about 160,000 clones, about 75% of which are singletons. V gave up 2 bases and J gave up 4 bases; unmatched junction bases: 3. CDR3 length equals 15 residues. From germline, CDR1 is SGHVS and CDR2 FNYEAQ.

The TCR originated in a woman aged 45-65 years in good health and CMV-seropositive. Material for sequencing was PBMCs. This chain joins TRBV7-6 and TRBJ2-2; 8 bases map to TRBD2. CDR3 amino acids: CASSLTGGGTGELFF. CDR3 coding DNA: TGTGCCAGCAGCTTAACCGGGGGGGGCACCGGGGAGCTGTTTTTT. The entire variable domain, with the rest obtained from reference TRBV7-6 and TRBJ2-2, is as follows: GAGVSQSPRYKVTKRGQDVALRCDPISGHVSLYWYRQALGQGPEFLTYFNYEAQQDKSGLPNDRFSAERPEGSISTLTIQRTEQRDSAMYRCASSLTGGGTGELFFGEGSRLTVL.